The source of this TCR beta chain is a study of blood T cell repertoires in COVID-19. TCRdb's table, derived via immunoSEQ multiplex PCR, lists solely in-frame clones and lacks some. The sample holds a few hundred thousand clones; 80% to 90% are singletons and the top ten take 2.2%. V shed 3 bases and J shed 3 bases, with 17 bases lying between them. This CDR3 spans 15 amino acids. From germline, CDR1 is GTSNPN and CDR2 SVGIG (reference sequence). Enrollees, roughly 18 to 89 years old, lived in 25 or so US areas. The clonotype comes from a man aged 25-45 years who had recovered from COVID-19. The specimen sequenced was PBMCs or T cells enriched from blood (not recorded which). The chain has TRBV30 and TRBJ2-5; tentative D call: TRBD2 (6 bases). The CDR3 bases are TGTGCCTGGAGCCCCGGAGGGGCATGGGAAGAGACCCAGTACTTC. Translated, it gives CAWSPGGAWEETQYF.